This TCR beta chain was identified in a study of blood T cell repertoires in COVID-19. Turning to the study itself: Collection of acute and convalescent COVID-19 samples took place in the United States, Italy and Spain.

Source study methods: Estimated nucleated cell counts came from reference gene primer amplification. The table came from immunoSEQ multiplex PCR; TCRdb's copy has only in-frame clones and leaves some out. That table gives V, J and clone size, and the DNA gave D and trimming. This table has around 330,000 clones, approximately 90% appearing once. Germline V gene data show CDR1 as SGHTS and CDR2 as YDEGEE. There are 16 residues in the CDR3. The V gene lost 2 bases and the J gene lost 0 bases, with 14 bases spanning the gap. The chain couples TRBV5-8 to TRBJ2-5; D is unresolved. The clonotype comes from a woman aged 40-49 years who had recovered from COVID-19. Sequenced input: PBMCs or T cells enriched from blood (not recorded which). This CDR3 reads CASSLRPAAYQETQYF. The CDR3 DNA reads as TGTGCCAGCAGCTTACGTCCGGCAGCGTACCAAGAGACCCAGTACTTC.